The text below deals with one TCR beta chain. This record belongs to a study of blood T cell repertoires in COVID-19. About the research overall: Samples of COVID-19 (acute and convalescent) were obtained from the United States, Italy and Spain. PBMCs, B-cell-depleted T cells, or T cells provided the cDNA or gDNA that made up the material.

V dropped 7 bases and J dropped 0 bases, with 9 bases sitting between them. The CDR3 contains 13 residues. Germline values: CDR1 LGHNT, CDR2 FRNRAP. Authors' processing steps: Reference gene primer amplification in the assay estimated nucleated cell counts. Generated by immunoSEQ multiplex PCR, the TCRdb table keeps only in-frame clones and is missing some. V and J calls and clone size are copied from that table; D and trimming were computed from the DNA. The sample lists around 120,000 clones; about nine tenths were seen once. The origin of this receptor is an older woman with acute or convalescent COVID-19. Sequenced material: peripheral blood. This chain joins TRBV12-5 and TRBJ1-1; D is ambiguous. The CDR3 loop is CASVHSLNTEAFF. The CDR3 DNA is TGTGCTAGTGTGCACAGTTTGAACACTGAAGCTTTCTTT. Filled out from reference TRBV12-5 and TRBJ1-1, the complete variable domain reads DARVTQTPRHKVTEMGQEVTMRCQPILGHNTVFWYRQTMMQGLELLAYFRNRAPLDDSGMPKDRFSAEMPDATLATLKIQPSEPRDSAVYFCASVHSLNTEAFFGQGTRLTVV.